In this sample, the clone carrying this TCR beta chain turned up many times. TCRdb called the 5' RACE reads again in MiXCR, with one record for every CDR3 protein. The sample holds roughly 99,000 distinct CDR3 sequences, more than 10% seen once. This sample was included in a study of early T cells in non-severe SARS-CoV-2 infection. From germline, CDR1 is LNHDA and CDR2 SQIVND (reference sequence). Trimming pared 2 bases from V and 7 bases from J, leaving 8 bases between. The CDR3 loop spans 12 amino acids. J is TRBJ1-2 and V is TRBV19; a possible D gene is TRBD1 (5 bases). The sample was whole blood, taken at baseline. The clonotype was recovered from an adult who was a healthcare worker with PCR-confirmed SARS-CoV-2 infection or an uninfected control (not recorded which). The CDR3 reads CASSIIQGGYTF. The CDR3 bases are TGTGCCAGTAGTATAATCCAGGGTGGCTACACCTTC.